This TCR beta chain stems from a study of high-grade serous ovarian cancer treatment subgroups. The CDR3 sequence is 17 residues long. The germline V gene encodes CDR1 SGHRS and CDR2 YFSETQ. V was pared by 3 bases and J by 1 base, with 10 bases of the junction left unmatched. Tumor samples were obtained before definitive surgery or chemotherapy. Some clones are missing from TCRdb's copy, which holds only in-frame ones; the method was immunoSEQ multiplex PCR. Among 12,000 or so clones listed, 88% were seen once. The source is a human donor with high-grade serous ovarian cancer. The V and J genes are TRBV5-1 and TRBJ2-5; TRBD1 agrees at 9 bases. The sample consisted of tumor tissue. This CDR3 reads CASSSDRGTGTQETQYF. The CDR3 coding sequence is TGCGCCAGCAGCTCCGATCGCGGGACAGGGACCCAAGAGACCCAGTACTTC.